This T cell receptor (beta chain) was recorded in a study of T cells in localized non-small cell lung cancer. Remarks on this clone: Its cognate antigen is unknown.

V lost 4 bases and J lost 1, with 8 bases in between. Germline CDR1 and CDR2: MNHNS and SASEGT. The CDR3 contains 14 residues. Clones were read by immunoSEQ multiplex PCR, and TCRdb kept only the in-frame ones, dropping some. The sample records 11,000 or so clones, more than 75% being singletons. Broader study findings: For the top 100 tumor clones, a median approximately 50 also appeared in adjacent lung. Uninvolved adjacent lung showed the highest T cell clonality, exceeding tumor.

The chain links TRBV6-1 to TRBJ2-1, with D tentatively TRBD2 (6 bases). The sequencing here drew on peripheral blood, taken before any cancer treatment. This receptor was taken from a male donor aged 60 or over with stage I lung adenocarcinoma. CDR3 amino acids: CASSVDYSYNEQFF. The CDR3 nucleotides read TGTGCCAGCAGTGTGGACTATTCCTACAATGAGCAGTTCTTC.